This T cell receptor (beta chain) appears in the sequencing data of a study of blood T cell repertoires in COVID-19. About the research overall: Specimens from acute and convalescent COVID-19 originated in the United States, Italy and Spain.

Authors' methods: Counts of nucleated cells, estimated from reference gene primer amplification, were obtained. Method: immunoSEQ multiplex PCR; TCRdb's copy keeps in-frame clones and lacks some. V, J and clone size were drawn from that table, and D and trimming were deduced from the DNA. The sample has some 230,000 clones; approximately 92% are singletons. Assignments of participants to cohorts depended upon their own reported clinical history. What was sequenced was PBMCs or T cells enriched from blood (not recorded which). The receptor was derived from a young woman in a cohort exposed to, infected with or recovered from COVID-19 (not recorded which).

The CDR3 spells CASSPTSGGGEQYF. The DNA for the CDR3 is TGTGCCAGCAGCCCCACTAGCGGCGGAGGCGAGCAGTACTTC. The gene calls are TRBV5-4 and TRBJ2-7, with 8 nucleotides matching TRBD2. The CDR3 length is 14 residues. CDR1 and CDR2 (germline): SGHNT, YYREEE (reference sequence). The junction had 9 bases not matched to a gene; V was cut back by 4 bases and J by 6 bases.